This T cell receptor (beta chain) was recovered during a study of cytomegalovirus exposure and HLA in healthy donors. Across the whole study: Sequencing of some 200 million T cells in an earlier analysis found 100 million or so unique TCR beta sequences. Findings and caveats of the study: Excluded were some V segments that proved indistinguishable, including TRBV6-2 and TRBV6-3.

In the case of this clone: Its specificity is not known.

PCR employed 60 Vbeta and 13 Jbeta primers. Repertoires were generated with immunoSEQ multiplex PCR, while TCRdb's copy carries only in-frame clones and drops some. Of 150,000 to 200,000 clones in the sample, approximately 75% were seen once. This CDR3 is 16 amino acids long. The germline V gene has CDR1 LNHDA and CDR2 SQIVND (reference sequence). Between the trimmed V and J ends, which lost 2 bases and 0 bases, there was a span of 14 bases. The specimen was PBMCs. The sequence was collected from a girl between 5 and 17 years old in good health and CMV-seronegative. This chain links TRBV19 with TRBJ2-7, with D possibly TRBD1 on 5 matching bases. The CDR3 DNA reads TGTGCCAGTAGTATACGTAGCAGGGTCAGCTCCTACGAGCAGTACTTC. This codes for CASSIRSRVSSYEQYF.